The clone carrying this TCR beta chain was counted between two and nine times. This sample stems from a study of T cell repertoires in cytomegalovirus infection. Using its own MiXCR run on the reads, TCRdb lists one record per CDR3 protein. Of fewer than 550,000 distinct CDR3 sequences listed, approximately 26% are singletons. Sequenced: PBMCs. The receptor was derived from a human donor in good health (CMV status not recorded). Some clones in this sample may be carry-over from other donors' samples.

CDR3 protein: CSVEGPNTEAFF. In DNA form, the CDR3 reads TGCAGCGTTGAAGGTCCGAACACTGAAGCTTTCTTT. The V and J genes are TRBV29-1 and TRBJ1-1; no clear D gene. V lost 1 base, J lost 1 base, and 4 bases lay in between. Germline V gives CDR1 SQVTM, CDR2 ANQGSEA. The CDR3 is made up of 12 amino acids.